This T cell receptor (beta chain) was sequenced for a study of post-analysis software for immune sequencing data. The study's findings and limits: Included in a set of about 5 TRBV segments more frequent in patients than controls were TRBV5-6, TRBV5-1 and TRBV20-1.

This clonotype has more than one count but fewer than ten. As yet, its antigen is unknown. Germline CDR1 and CDR2: SEHNR and FQNEAQ (reference sequence). This CDR3 comprises 14 residues. Trimming pared 8 bases from V and 0 bases from J, leaving 11 bases between. Libraries were made from TCR beta cDNA, and they carried unique molecular identifiers. TCRdb redid the calling of the PCR reads with MiXCR, one entry per CDR3 protein. The sample holds 600,000 to 700,000 distinct CDR3 sequences, around 64% seen once. This TCR came from a girl between 2 and 10 years old with multiple sclerosis. Sequencing was carried out using blood. The V call is TRBV7-9, the J call TRBJ1-5; D is undetermined. CDR3 amino acids: CASADRNSNQPQHF. CDR3 DNA sequence: TGTGCCAGCGCAGATAGGAATAGCAATCAGCCCCAGCATTTT.